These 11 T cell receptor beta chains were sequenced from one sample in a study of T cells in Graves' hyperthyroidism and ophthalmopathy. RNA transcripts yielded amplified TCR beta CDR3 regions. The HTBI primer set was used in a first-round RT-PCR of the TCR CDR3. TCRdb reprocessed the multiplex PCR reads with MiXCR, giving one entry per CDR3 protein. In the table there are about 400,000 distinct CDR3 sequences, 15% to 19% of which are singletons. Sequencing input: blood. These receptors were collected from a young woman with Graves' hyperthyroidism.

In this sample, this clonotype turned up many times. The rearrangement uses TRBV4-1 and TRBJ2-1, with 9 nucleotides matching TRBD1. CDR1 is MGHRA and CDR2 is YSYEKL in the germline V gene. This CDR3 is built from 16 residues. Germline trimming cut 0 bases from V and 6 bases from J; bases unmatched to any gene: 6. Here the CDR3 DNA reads TGCGCCAGCAGCCAAGATTTCGGGACAGGGCGCAATGAGCAGTTCTTC. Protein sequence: CASSQDFGTGRNEQFF.

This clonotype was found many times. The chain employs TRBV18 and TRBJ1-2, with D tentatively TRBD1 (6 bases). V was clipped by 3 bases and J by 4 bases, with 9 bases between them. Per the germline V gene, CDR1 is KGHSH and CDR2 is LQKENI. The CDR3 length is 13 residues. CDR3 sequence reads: CASSPQDSYGYTF. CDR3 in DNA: TGTGCCAGCTCACCCCAGGACAGCTATGGCTACACCTTC.

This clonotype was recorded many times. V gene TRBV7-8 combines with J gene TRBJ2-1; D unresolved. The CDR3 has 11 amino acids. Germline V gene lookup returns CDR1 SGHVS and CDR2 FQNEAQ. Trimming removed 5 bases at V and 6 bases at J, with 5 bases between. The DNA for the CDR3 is TGTGCCAGCAGCAAAAGCAATGAGCAGTTCTTC. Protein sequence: CASSKSNEQFF.

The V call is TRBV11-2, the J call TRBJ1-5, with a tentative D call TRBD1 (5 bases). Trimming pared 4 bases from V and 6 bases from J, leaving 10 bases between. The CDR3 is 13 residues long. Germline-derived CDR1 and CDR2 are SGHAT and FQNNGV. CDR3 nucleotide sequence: TGTGCCAGCAGCTCCCGAAGGGGTCAGCCCCAGCATTTT. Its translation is CASSSRRGQPQHF.

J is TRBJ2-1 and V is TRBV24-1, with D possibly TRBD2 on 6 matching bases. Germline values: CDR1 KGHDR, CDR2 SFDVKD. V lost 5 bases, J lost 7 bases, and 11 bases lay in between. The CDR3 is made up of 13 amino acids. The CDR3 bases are TGTGCCACCAGTGCTCGAGGGAGGAATGAGCAGTTCTTC. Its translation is CATSARGRNEQFF.

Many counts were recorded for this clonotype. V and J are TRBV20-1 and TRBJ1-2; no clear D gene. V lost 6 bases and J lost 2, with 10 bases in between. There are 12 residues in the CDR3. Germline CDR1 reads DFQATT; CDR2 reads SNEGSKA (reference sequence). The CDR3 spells CSAQQNNYGYTF. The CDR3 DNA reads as TGCAGTGCCCAACAAAACAACTATGGCTACACCTTC.

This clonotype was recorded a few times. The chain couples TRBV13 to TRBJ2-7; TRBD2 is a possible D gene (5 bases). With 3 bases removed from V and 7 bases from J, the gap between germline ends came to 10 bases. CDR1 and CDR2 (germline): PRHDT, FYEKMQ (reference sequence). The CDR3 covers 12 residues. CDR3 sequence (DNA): TGTGCCAGCAGCTTCCTCCCGGGGGAGCAGTACTTC. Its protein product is CASSFLPGEQYF.

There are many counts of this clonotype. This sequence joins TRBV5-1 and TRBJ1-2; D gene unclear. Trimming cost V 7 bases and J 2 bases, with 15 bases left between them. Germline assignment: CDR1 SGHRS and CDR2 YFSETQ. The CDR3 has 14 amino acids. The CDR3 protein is CASRLVVSNYGYTF. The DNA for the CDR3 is TGCGCCAGCCGCCTGGTGGTTTCGAACTATGGCTACACCTTC.

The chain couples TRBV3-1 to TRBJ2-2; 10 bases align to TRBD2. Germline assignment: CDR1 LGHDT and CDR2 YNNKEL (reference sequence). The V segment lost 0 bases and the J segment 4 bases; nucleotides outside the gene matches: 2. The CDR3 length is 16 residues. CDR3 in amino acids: CASSQDRLAGTGELFF. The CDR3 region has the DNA TGTGCCAGCAGCCAAGACCGACTAGCGGGCACCGGGGAGCTGTTTTTT.

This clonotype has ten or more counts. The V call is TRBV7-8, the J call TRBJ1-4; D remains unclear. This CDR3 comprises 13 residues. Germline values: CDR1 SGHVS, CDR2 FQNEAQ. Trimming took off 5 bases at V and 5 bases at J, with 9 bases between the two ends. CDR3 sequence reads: CASSRGTNEKLFF. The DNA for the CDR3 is TGTGCCAGCAGCCGAGGAACGAATGAAAAACTGTTTTTT. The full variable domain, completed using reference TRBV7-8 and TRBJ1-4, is GAGVSQSPRYKVAKRGQDVALRCDPISGHVSLFWYQQALGQGPEFLTYFQNEAQLDKSGLPSDRFFAERPEGSVSTLKIQRTQQEDSAVYLCASSRGTNEKLFFGSGTQLSVL.

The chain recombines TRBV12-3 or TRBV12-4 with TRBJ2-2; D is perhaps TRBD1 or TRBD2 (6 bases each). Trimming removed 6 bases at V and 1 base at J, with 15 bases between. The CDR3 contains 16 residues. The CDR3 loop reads CASSQGGGRNTGELFF. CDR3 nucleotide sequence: TGTGCCAGCAGCCAAGGAGGGGGGCGGAACACCGGGGAGCTGTTTTTT.